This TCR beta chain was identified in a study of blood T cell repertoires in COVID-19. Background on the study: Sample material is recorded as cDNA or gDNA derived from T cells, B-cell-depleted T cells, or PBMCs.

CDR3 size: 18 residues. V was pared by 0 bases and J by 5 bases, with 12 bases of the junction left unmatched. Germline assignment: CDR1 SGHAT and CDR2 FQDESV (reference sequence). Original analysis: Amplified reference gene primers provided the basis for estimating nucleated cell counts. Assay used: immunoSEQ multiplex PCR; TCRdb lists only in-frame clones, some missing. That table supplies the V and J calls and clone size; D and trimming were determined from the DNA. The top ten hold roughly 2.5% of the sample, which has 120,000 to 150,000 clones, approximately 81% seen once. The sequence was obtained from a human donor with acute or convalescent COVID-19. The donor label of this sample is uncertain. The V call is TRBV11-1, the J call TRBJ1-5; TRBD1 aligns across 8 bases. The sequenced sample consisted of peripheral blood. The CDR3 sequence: CASSLAQGASAFYQPQHF. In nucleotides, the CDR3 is TGTGCCAGCAGCTTAGCTCAGGGGGCATCCGCGTTCTATCAGCCCCAGCATTTT.